These 14 T cell receptor beta chains share one sample of origin, sequenced in a study of cytomegalovirus exposure and HLA in healthy donors. Primers included in the PCR were 60 Vbeta and 13 Jbeta primers. Assay: immunoSEQ multiplex PCR; the TCRdb copy retains only in-frame clones and omits some. This sample yields more than 45,000 clones, of which approximately 63% are seen a single time; approximately 19% belongs to the top ten. The source material was PBMCs. Every receptor here comes from a woman aged 55-70 years in good health and CMV-seropositive.

The V call is TRBV10-3, the J call TRBJ2-1; D is ambiguous. Germline loops: CDR1 ENHRY, CDR2 SYGVKD. CDR3 length: 14 amino acids. Trimming left V 0 bases short and J 3 bases short, with 6 bases between. The CDR3 reads CAISESTLYNEQFF. As DNA, the CDR3 is TGTGCCATCAGTGAGTCGACACTCTACAATGAGCAGTTCTTC.

The rearrangement joins TRBV4-3 to TRBJ1-2, with 8 bases identical to TRBD1. Trimming at V came to 1 base and at J to 4 bases, leaving 5 bases not matched to a gene. Germline CDR1 and CDR2: LGHNA and YSLEER. The CDR3 length is 15 residues. The CDR3 sequence: CASSQVTGGSYGYTF. CDR3 DNA: TGCGCCAGCAGCCAAGTTACAGGGGGGAGCTATGGCTACACCTTC.

This clone was seen more than once but under ten times. The chain carries TRBV4-3 and TRBJ2-7; the D gene is possibly TRBD2 (5 bases). Germline V gives CDR1 LGHNA, CDR2 YSLEER. Trimming stripped 0 bases from V and 3 bases from J, with 12 bases between. The CDR3 is 15 residues long. CDR3 region: CASSQEADFDYEQYF. The CDR3, as DNA: TGCGCCAGCAGCCAAGAGGCGGACTTCGACTACGAGCAGTACTTC.

The chain uses TRBV11-2 and TRBJ1-4, with D tentatively TRBD1 (6 bases). Germline V gene lookup returns CDR1 SGHAT and CDR2 FQNNGV. The ends were cut back, 3 bases at V and 2 bases at J, with 7 bases in the middle. This CDR3 comprises 14 residues. The CDR3 is CASSFQGTNEKLFF. The CDR3 coding sequence is TGTGCCAGCAGCTTTCAGGGGACTAATGAAAAACTGTTTTTT. Based on the CDR3 plus reference TRBV11-2 and TRBJ1-4, the full variable domain is EAGVAQSPRYKIIEKRQSVAFWCNPISGHATLYWYQQILGQGPKLLIQFQNNGVVDDSQLPKDRFSAERLKGVDSTLKIQPAKLEDSAVYLCASSFQGTNEKLFFGSGTQLSVL.

This clone was observed a few times. The chain couples TRBV18 to TRBJ1-2; no definite D call. The CDR3 loop spans 13 amino acids. V lost 6 bases and J 8 bases, leaving 16 bases between the germline ends. Germline CDR1 is KGHSH and CDR2 is LQKENI. Here the CDR3 DNA reads TGTGCCAGCTCTCTTGGACTGGATCTCGGCTACACCTTC. It is translated as CASSLGLDLGYTF. The full variable domain, rest sourced from reference TRBV18 and TRBJ1-2, is NAGVMQNPRHLVRRRGQEARLRCSPMKGHSHVYWYRQLPEEGLKFMVYLQKENIIDESGMPKERFSAEFPKEGPSILRIQQVVRGDSAAYFCASSLGLDLGYTFGSGTRLTVV.

This clone has more than one count but fewer than ten. V is TRBV9 and J is TRBJ2-7; 8 nucleotides align to TRBD1. Germline V gene data show CDR1 as SGDLS and CDR2 as YYNGEE. V was clipped by 5 bases and J by 5 bases; unmatched bases: 12. This CDR3 has 15 residues. The DNA for the CDR3 is TGTGCCAGCAGTTTATCCAGGGGGCTTCTCAACGAGCAGTACTTC. Translated, it gives CASSLSRGLLNEQYF.

The chain combines TRBV4-2 with TRBJ2-2; tentatively, D is TRBD2 (5 bases). The germline V and J ends were trimmed by 1 base and 5 bases, with 8 bases remaining between them. The CDR3 spans 14 residues. CDR1 is LGHNA, CDR2 YNFKEQ, per germline. The CDR3 sequence: CASSQGETTGELFF. DNA for the CDR3: TGTGCCAGCAGCCAAGGGGAGACTACCGGGGAGCTGTTTTTT.

The chain recombines TRBV30 with TRBJ1-1; 8 bases line up with TRBD1. Losses at the gene ends were 2 bases for V and 10 bases for J; bases not matched to a gene: 12. This CDR3 has 14 amino acids. The germline gives CDR1 GTSNPN, CDR2 SVGIG (reference sequence). CDR3 loop: CAWSTSLRGRGAFF. The CDR3 coding sequence is TGTGCCTGGAGTACCTCCCTCAGGGGGCGCGGAGCTTTCTTT.

In DNA form, the CDR3 reads TGCGCCAGCAGCTTGTACTCCTACGAGCAGTACTTC. It codes for CASSLYSYEQYF. This chain joins TRBV5-1 and TRBJ2-7; D uncertain. CDR1 and CDR2 from the germline V gene are SGHRS and YFSETQ. This CDR3 contains 12 residues. V gave up 1 base and J gave up 0 bases, with 2 bases separating them.

The genes are TRBV6-5 and TRBJ1-5, with TRBD1 as a possible D gene (5 bases). V lost 2 bases, J lost 6 bases, and 8 bases lay in between. Germline loops: CDR1 MNHEY, CDR2 SVGAGI. The CDR3 runs to 13 residues. The CDR3 DNA reads TGTGCCAGCAGTTACCCGGGGGGTCAGCCCCAGCATTTT. Translated: CASSYPGGQPQHF.

The V call is TRBV7-2, the J call TRBJ2-3; D ambiguous. Germline V gene sequence: CDR1 SGHTA, CDR2 FQGNSA. The V end was cut by 1 base, the J end by 0 bases, with 11 bases between. The CDR3 has 16 amino acids. CDR3 nucleotides: TGTGCCAGCAGCTTAGAAGGCTACTATAGCACAGATACGCAGTATTTT. This gives the protein CASSLEGYYSTDTQYF.

The rearrangement uses TRBV7-9 and TRBJ1-4; tentatively, D is TRBD1 (5 bases). Germline CDR1 and CDR2: SEHNR and FQNEAQ (reference sequence). V was pared by 1 base and J by 4 bases, with 13 bases between. This CDR3 is built from 16 residues. The CDR3 DNA sequence: TGTGCCAGCAGCTTAGATCTTCAGGGTATTAATGAAAAACTGTTTTTT. Residues: CASSLDLQGINEKLFF.

This clone was seen a single time. This chain links TRBV30 with TRBJ2-7, with 8 bases matching TRBD1. This CDR3 has 15 amino acids. Germline V gives CDR1 GTSNPN, CDR2 SVGIG (reference sequence). V trimming: 3 bases; J trimming: 6 bases; junction bases outside the gene matches: 13. The CDR3 protein is CAWRAMGTGNSEQYF. The CDR3 DNA reads as TGTGCCTGGAGAGCGATGGGGACAGGTAATAGCGAGCAGTACTTC.

V is TRBV5-4 and J is TRBJ1-1; D is ambiguous. This CDR3 has 13 residues. The V gene's germline CDR1 is SGHNT and CDR2 YYREEE (reference sequence). The germline V and J ends were trimmed by 1 base and 1 base, with 5 bases remaining between them. The CDR3 nucleotides are TGTGCCAGCAGCTTGCCGGGGAACACTGAAGCTTTCTTT. Translating gives CASSLPGNTEAFF.